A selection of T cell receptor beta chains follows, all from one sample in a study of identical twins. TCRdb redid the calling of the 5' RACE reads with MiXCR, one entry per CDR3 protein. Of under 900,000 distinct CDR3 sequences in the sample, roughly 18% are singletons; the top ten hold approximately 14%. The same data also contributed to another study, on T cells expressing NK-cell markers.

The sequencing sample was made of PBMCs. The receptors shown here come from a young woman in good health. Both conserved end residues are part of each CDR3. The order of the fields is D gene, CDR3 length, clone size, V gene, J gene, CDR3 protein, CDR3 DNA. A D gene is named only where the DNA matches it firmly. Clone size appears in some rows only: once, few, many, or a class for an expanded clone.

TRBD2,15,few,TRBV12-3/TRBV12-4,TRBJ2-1,CASKKLGRAYNEQFF,TGTGCCAGCAAGAAACTCGGGAGGGCTTACAATGAGCAGTTCTTC
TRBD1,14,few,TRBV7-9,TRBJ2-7,CASSFGQGAVEQYF,TGTGCCAGCAGCTTCGGACAGGGAGCGGTCGAGCAGTACTTC
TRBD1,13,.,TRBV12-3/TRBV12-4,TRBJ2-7,CASSADRGDEQYF,TGTGCCAGCAGTGCCGACAGGGGTGACGAGCAGTACTTC
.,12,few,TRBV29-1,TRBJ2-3,CSYDRSGDTQYF,TGCAGCTACGACAGGTCCGGCGATACGCAGTATTTT
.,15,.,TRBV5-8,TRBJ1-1,CASSLGTGETGEAFF,TGTGCCAGCAGCTTGGGAACGGGGGAGACGGGTGAAGCTTTCTTT
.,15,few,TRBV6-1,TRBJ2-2,CASTEGGGITGELFF,TGTGCCAGTACGGAGGGGGGAGGGATCACCGGGGAGCTGTTTTTT
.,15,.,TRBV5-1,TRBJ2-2,CASSLGRVYTGELFF,TGCGCCAGCAGCTTGGGACGCGTATACACCGGGGAGTTGTTTTTT
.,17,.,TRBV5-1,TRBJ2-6,CASSLVRVGSGANVLTF,TGCGCCAGCAGCTTGGTTAGGGTGGGTTCTGGGGCCAACGTCCTGACTTTC
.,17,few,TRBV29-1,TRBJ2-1,CSVEDSGRVTSYNEQFF,TGCAGCGTTGAAGACAGTGGTCGCGTAACCTCCTACAATGAGCAGTTCTTC
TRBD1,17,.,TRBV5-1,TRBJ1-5,CASSFPGQEHMNQPQHF,TGCGCCAGCAGCTTTCCGGGACAGGAACATATGAATCAGCCCCAGCATTTT
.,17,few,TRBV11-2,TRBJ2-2,CASSFYRTPSNTGELFF,TGTGCCAGCAGCTTCTATCGGACCCCCTCGAACACCGGGGAGCTGTTTTTT
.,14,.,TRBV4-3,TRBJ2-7,CASSHGPGSGEQYF,TGCGCCAGCAGCCATGGGCCAGGTTCGGGCGAGCAGTACTTC
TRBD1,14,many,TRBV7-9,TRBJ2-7,CASSLVQGAGEQYF,TGTGCCAGCAGCTTAGTACAGGGGGCGGGCGAGCAGTACTTC
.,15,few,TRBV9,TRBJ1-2,CASSVGGSFTYGYTF,TGTGCCAGCAGCGTAGGAGGATCGTTTACGTATGGCTACACCTTC